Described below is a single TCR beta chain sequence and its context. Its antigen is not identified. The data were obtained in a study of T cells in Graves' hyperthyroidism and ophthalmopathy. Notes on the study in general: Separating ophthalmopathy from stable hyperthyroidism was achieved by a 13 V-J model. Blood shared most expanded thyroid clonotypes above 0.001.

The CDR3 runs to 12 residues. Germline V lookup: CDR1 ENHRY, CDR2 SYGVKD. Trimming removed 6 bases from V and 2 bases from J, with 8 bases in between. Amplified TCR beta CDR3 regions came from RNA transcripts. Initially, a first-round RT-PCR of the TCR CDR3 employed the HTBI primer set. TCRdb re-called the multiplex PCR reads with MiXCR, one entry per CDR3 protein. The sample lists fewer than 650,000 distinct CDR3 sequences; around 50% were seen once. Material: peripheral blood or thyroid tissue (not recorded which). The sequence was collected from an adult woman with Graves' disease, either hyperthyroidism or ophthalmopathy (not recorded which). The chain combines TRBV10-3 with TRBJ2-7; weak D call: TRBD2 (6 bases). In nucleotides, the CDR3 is TGTGCCATCAGGGGAGGCACCTACGAGCAGTACTTC. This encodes CAIRGGTYEQYF.